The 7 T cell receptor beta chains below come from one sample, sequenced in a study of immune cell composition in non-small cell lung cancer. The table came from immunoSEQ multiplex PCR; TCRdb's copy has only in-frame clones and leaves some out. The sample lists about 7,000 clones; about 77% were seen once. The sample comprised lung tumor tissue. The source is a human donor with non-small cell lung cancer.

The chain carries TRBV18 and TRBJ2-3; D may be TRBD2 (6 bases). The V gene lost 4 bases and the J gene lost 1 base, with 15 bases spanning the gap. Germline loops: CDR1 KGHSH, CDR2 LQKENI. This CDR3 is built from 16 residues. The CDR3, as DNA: TGTGCCAGCTCACGAGCCGGGACTTCTGGCACAGATACGCAGTATTTT. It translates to CASSRAGTSGTDTQYF.

The CDR3 loop is CASSLRLARYLEETQYF. The CDR3 nucleotides read TGTGCCAGCAGCCTTAGACTAGCCCGGTACTTAGAAGAGACCCAGTACTTC. The chain joins TRBV5-5 to TRBJ2-5; 7 bases line up with TRBD2. V dropped 4 bases and J dropped 3; count of bases not matched to a gene: 15. Germline CDR1 SGHKS, CDR2 YYEKEE (reference sequence). The CDR3 totals 17 residues.

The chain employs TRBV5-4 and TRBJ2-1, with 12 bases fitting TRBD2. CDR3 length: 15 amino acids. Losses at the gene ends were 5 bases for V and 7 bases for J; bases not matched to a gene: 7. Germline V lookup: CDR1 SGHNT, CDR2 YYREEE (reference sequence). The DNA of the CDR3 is TGTGCCAGCAGTTATGGACTAGCGGGACTGAATGAGCAGTTCTTC. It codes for CASSYGLAGLNEQFF.

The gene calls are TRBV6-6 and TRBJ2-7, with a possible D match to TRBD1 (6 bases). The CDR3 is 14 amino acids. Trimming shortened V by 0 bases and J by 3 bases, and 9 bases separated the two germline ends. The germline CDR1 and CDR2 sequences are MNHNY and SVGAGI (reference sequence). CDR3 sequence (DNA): TGTGCCAGCAGTTACTCTTGGGGGCTCTACGAGCAGTACTTC. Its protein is CASSYSWGLYEQYF.

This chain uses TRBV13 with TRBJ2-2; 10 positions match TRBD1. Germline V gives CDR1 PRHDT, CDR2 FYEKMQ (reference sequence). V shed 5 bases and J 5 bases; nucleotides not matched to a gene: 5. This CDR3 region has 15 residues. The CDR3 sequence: CASSLRQGATGELFF. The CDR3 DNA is TGTGCCAGCAGCCTTAGACAGGGGGCAACCGGGGAGCTGTTTTTT.

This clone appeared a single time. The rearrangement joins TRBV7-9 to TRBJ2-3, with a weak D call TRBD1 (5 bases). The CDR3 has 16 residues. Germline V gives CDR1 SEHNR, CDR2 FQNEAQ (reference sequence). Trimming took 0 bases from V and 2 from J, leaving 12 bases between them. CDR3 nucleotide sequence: TGTGCCAGCAGCTTAGCCCGGTCAGGGCCCACAGATACGCAGTATTTT. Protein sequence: CASSLARSGPTDTQYF. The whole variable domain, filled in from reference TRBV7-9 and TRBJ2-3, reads DTGVSQNPRHKITKRGQNVTFRCDPISEHNRLYWYRQTLGQGPEFLTYFQNEAQLEKSRLLSDRFSAERPKGSFSTLEIQRTEQGDSAMYLCASSLARSGPTDTQYFGPGTRLTVL.

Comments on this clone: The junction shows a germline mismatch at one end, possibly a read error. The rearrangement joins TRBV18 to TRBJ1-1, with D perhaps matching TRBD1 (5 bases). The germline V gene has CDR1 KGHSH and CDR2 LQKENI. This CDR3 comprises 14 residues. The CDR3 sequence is CASSREGLKTEAFF. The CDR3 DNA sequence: TGTGCCAGCTCACGGGAGGGGCTGAAGACTGAAGCTTTCTTT.